This T cell receptor (beta chain) originates from a study of cytomegalovirus exposure and HLA in healthy donors. Germline values: CDR1 MGHRA, CDR2 YSYEKL. This CDR3 comprises 14 residues. V lost 0 bases, J lost 6 bases, and 5 bases stayed unmatched. Clones were read by immunoSEQ multiplex PCR, and TCRdb kept only the in-frame ones, dropping some. The data contain roughly 240,000 clones, about 86% of them singletons. Source material: PBMCs. The sequence was collected from a man aged 18 to 30 in good health and CMV-seronegative. The V gene is TRBV4-1, the J gene TRBJ2-7, with 7 positions matching TRBD1. CDR3 sequence: CASSQDTGVGEQYF. CDR3 nucleotides: TGCGCCAGCAGCCAAGATACAGGGGTTGGCGAGCAGTACTTC.